The present TCR beta chain was sequenced within a study of T cells in Graves' hyperthyroidism and ophthalmopathy. Study summary: Sampling of peripheral blood happened at initial diagnosis, prior to any treatment. Broader study findings: Most thyroid clonotypes that were expanded above 0.001 also turned up in blood.

Per the germline V gene, CDR1 is KGHDR and CDR2 is SFDVKD. The CDR3 consists of 18 residues. This clonotype was found a few times. Its antigen is still unknown. This may come from a read error, since a much larger clone is one base off. Amplification of TCR beta CDR3 regions used RNA as the template. First-round RT-PCR of the TCR CDR3 relied on the HTBI primer set. Each CDR3 protein gets one entry after TCRdb re-called the multiplex PCR reads with MiXCR. The sample contains 700,000 or so distinct CDR3 sequences, less than 20% of which appear only once. Uncontrolled infection, other autoimmune disease, pregnancy or lactation barred patients from enrollment.

This clonotype was sampled from a man aged 18-30 years with Graves' hyperthyroidism. The source material was blood. This chain uses TRBV24-1 with TRBJ2-2; 7 bases line up with TRBD1. The CDR3 is CATSGLGDRPSGTGELFF. DNA for the CDR3: TGTGCCACCAGTGGTTTGGGGGACAGACCCTCTGGCACCGGGGAGCTGTTTTTT.